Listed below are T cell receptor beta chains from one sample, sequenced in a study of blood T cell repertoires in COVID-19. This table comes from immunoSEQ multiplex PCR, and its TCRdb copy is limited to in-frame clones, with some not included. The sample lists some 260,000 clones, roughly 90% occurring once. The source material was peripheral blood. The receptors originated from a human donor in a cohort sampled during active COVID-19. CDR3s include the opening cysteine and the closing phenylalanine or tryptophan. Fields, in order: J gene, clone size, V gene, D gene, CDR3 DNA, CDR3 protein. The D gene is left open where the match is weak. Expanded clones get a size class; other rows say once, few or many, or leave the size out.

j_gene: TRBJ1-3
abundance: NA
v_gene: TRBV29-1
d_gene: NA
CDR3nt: TGCAGCGTTCTTGGTAGCTCTGGAAACACCATATATTTT
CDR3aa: CSVLGSSGNTIYF

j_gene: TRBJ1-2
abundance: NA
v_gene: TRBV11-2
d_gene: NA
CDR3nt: TGTGCCAGCAGCTCCCCGGGGGTTGAAGCCTCTAACTATGGCTACACCTTC
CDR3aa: CASSSPGVEASNYGYTF

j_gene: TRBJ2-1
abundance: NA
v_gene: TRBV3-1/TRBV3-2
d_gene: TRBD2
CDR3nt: TGTGCCAGCAGCCCGGGACTAGCGGGGGGCCTCAATGAGCAGTTCTTC
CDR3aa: CASSPGLAGGLNEQFF

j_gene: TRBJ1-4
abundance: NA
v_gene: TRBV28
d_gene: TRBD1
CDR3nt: TGTGCCAGCAGTACCACAGGGGGCTATTTTCAAAAACTGTTTTTT
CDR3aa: CASSTTGGYFQKLFF

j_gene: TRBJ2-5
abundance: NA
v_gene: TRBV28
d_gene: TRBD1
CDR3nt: TGTGCCAGCAGTTTGCCCTCGGGACAGGGTCAAGAGACCCAGTACTTC
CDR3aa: CASSLPSGQGQETQYF

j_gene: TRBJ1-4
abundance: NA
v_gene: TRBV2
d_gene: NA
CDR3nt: TGTGCCAGCAGTTATCATGAAAAACTGTTTTTT
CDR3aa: CASSYHEKLFF

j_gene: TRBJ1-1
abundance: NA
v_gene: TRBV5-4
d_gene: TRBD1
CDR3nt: TGTGCCAGCAGCTTTGACAGGGGGCGAGTCACTGAAGCTTTCTTT
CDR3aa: CASSFDRGRVTEAFF

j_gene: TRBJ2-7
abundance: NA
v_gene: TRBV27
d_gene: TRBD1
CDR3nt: TGTGCCAGCAGTCCTATTCCGGGACAGGGGACCTACGAGCAGTACTTC
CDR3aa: CASSPIPGQGTYEQYF

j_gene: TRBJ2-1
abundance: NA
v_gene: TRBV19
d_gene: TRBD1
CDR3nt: TGTGCCAGTAACGACAGGGGGTTTTACAATGAGCAGTTCTTC
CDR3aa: CASNDRGFYNEQFF

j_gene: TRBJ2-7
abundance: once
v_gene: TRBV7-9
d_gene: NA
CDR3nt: TGTGCCAGCAGCCTAGGGGGGCTTTCGTCCGAGCAGTACTTC
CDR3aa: CASSLGGLSSEQYF

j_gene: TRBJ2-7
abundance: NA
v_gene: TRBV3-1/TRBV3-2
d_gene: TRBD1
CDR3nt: TGTGCCAGCAGCCCTTACAGGGGGTCAATCTACGAGCAGTACTTC
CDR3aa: CASSPYRGSIYEQYF